The TCR beta chain described here comes from a study of blood T cell repertoires in COVID-19. Turning to the study itself: The United States, Italy and Spain supplied acute and convalescent COVID-19 samples. Sources were T cells, B-cell-depleted T cells, or PBMCs; the material itself was cDNA or gDNA.

V lost 2 bases, J lost 8 bases, and 22 bases stayed unmatched. CDR3 length: 20 amino acids. Germline assignment: CDR1 LGHNA and CDR2 YSLEER. In the original workflow: Nucleated cell number was recorded as an estimate derived from reference gene primer amplification. The protocol was immunoSEQ multiplex PCR, while the TCRdb copy is restricted to in-frame clones and leaves out a portion. That table gives V, J and clone size, and the DNA gave D and trimming. The table includes 310,000 or so clones, over 75% detected once. Input material: peripheral blood. The chain employs TRBV4-3 and TRBJ2-1; TRBD2 matches 9 bases. This TCR was sampled from a woman aged 50 to 60 with active or convalescent COVID-19. The CDR3 nucleotides are TGCGCCAGCAGCCAATATTACCCGATACTGACTAGCGGACTTAGCGATGAGCAGTTCTTC. Its protein is CASSQYYPILTSGLSDEQFF.